This T cell receptor (beta chain) emerged from a study of Graves' ophthalmopathy and Graves' hyperthyroidism. This clonotype was found many times. Amplification from RNA transcripts yielded the TCR beta CDR3 regions. Second-round multiplex PCR came after first-round RT-PCR with HTBI primers. Via MiXCR, TCRdb re-called the multiplex PCR reads, giving one row per CDR3 protein. Of around 400,000 distinct CDR3 sequences listed, approximately 20% are singletons. Diagnosis was based on clinical symptoms, serum thyroxine, TRAb, thyroid ultrasound and orbital computed tomography. CDR3 size: 14 residues. Trimming took 6 bases from V and 8 from J, leaving 20 bases between them. Germline V gene lookup returns CDR1 DFQATT and CDR2 SNEGSKA (reference sequence).

The source is a woman between 18 and 29 years old with Graves' ophthalmopathy. Sample: peripheral blood. The V call is TRBV20-1, the J call TRBJ1-5, with D possibly being TRBD1 (5 bases). The CDR3 is CSAIHRAVGEPQHF. The CDR3, as DNA: TGCAGTGCGATTCACCGGGCCGTAGGGGAGCCCCAGCATTTT.